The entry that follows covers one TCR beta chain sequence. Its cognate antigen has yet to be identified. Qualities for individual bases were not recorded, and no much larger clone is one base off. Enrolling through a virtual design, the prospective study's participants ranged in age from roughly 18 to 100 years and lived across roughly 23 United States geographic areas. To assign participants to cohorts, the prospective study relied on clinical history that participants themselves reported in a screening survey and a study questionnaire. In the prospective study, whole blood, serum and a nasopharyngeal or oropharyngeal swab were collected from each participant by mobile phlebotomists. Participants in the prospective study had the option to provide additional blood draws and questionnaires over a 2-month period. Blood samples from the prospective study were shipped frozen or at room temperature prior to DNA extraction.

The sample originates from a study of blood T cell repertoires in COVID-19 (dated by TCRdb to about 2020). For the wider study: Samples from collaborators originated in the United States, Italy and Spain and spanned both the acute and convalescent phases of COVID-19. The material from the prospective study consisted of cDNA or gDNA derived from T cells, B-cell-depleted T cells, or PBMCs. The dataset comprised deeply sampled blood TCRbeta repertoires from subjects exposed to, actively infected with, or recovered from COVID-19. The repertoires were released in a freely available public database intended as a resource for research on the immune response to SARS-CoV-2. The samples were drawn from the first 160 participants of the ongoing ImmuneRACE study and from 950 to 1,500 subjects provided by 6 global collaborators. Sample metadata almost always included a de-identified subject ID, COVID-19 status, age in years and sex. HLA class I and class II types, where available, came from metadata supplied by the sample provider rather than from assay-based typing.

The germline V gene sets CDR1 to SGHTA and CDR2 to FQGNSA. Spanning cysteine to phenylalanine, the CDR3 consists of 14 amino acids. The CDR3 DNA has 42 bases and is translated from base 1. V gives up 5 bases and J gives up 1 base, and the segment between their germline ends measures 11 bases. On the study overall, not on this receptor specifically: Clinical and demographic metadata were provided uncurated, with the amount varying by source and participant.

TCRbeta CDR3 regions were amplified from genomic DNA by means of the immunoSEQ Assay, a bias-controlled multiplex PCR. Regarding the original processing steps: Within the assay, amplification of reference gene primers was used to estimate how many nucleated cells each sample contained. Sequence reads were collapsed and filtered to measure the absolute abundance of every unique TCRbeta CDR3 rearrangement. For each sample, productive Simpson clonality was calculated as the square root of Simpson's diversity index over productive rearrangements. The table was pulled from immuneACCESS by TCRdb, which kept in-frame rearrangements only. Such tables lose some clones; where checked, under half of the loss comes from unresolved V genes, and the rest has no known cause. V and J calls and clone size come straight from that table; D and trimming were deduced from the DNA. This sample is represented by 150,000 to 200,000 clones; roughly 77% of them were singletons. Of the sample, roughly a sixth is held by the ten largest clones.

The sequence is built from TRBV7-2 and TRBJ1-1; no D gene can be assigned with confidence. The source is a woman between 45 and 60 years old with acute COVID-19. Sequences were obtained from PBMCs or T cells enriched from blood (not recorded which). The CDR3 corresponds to CASSLSHGNTEAFF. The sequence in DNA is TGTGCCAGCAGCCTTAGCCACGGGAACACTGAAGCTTTCTTT.